These T cell receptor beta chains were read from a single sample in a study of CD8+ T cells in alopecia areata. The repertoire was sequenced with immunoSEQ multiplex PCR; TCRdb's copy has only in-frame clones and lacks some. Here the sample spans approximately 140,000 clones, around 47% being singletons. Specimen: CD4+ T cells sorted from blood. These receptors all stem from a human donor with alopecia areata. Both conserved end residues are part of each CDR3.

TRBV7-2	TRBJ1-2	CASSYWRGGYTF
TRBV2	TRBJ2-7	CASSGHREQYF
TRBV12-5	TRBJ2-7	CASAPSRPEEQYF
TRBV29-1	TRBJ2-3	CSVTGRATDTQYF
TRBV18	TRBJ2-7	CASSPPGHAEQYF
TRBV29-1	TRBJ2-1	CSVLILAASYNEQFF
TRBV7-9	TRBJ2-3	CASSPLGLAGGTDTQYF
TRBV29-1	TRBJ1-3	CSVGFGGSASGNTIYF
TRBV11-2	TRBJ2-5	CASSQRVRGTQYF
TRBV30	TRBJ2-1	CAWTPLDEQFF
TRBV5-1	TRBJ1-1	CASSPGQGAVVDTEAFF
TRBV2	TRBJ2-7	CASTSGRTITYEQYF
TRBV7-9	TRBJ2-1	CASSSRVSGRGVDEQFF
TRBV28	TRBJ2-1	CASSTQGNEQFF
TRBV7-3	TRBJ2-3	CASSLGVSTDTQYF
TRBV9	TRBJ2-7	CASSPNLAGGEQYF
TRBV14	TRBJ1-2	CASSEARDRGYGYTF
TRBV30	TRBJ1-1	CAWTAASWTEAFF
TRBV18	TRBJ2-2	CASSKEAGELFF
TRBV29-1	TRBJ2-1	CSVVLQVEQFF
TRBV12-5	TRBJ2-1	CASGLWASGSRPQLRQFGQFF
TRBV11-2	TRBJ1-2	CASGEQGSGGYTF
TRBV18	TRBJ1-2	CASSPRRTGGAGYGYTF
TRBV30	TRBJ1-5	CAWSGQGQQPQHF
TRBV25-1	TRBJ2-1	CASSGAGGNRQYNEQFF
TRBV28	TRBJ2-7	CASGFPGVGEQYF
TRBV9	TRBJ2-7	CASSTQTGYEQYF
TRBV2	TRBJ2-5	CASSVIRQKETQYF
TRBV19	TRBJ2-7	CASSIHSRPYEQYF
TRBV29-1	TRBJ1-1	CSVEVRGRNTEAFF
TRBV29-1	TRBJ2-1	CSVEEFIYPGGVNEQFF
TRBV27	TRBJ2-5	CASSVLGPRETQYF
TRBV30	TRBJ2-3	CAWNGGSTDTQYF